What follows are 30 T cell receptor beta chains derived from one specimen sequenced in a study of blood T cell repertoires in COVID-19 (dated by TCRdb to the early 2020s). The library was prepared using the immunoSEQ multiplex PCR assay. Here the immuneACCESS table is served through TCRdb, limited to in-frame sequences with V and J called. Missing clones are a known gap in these copies; in checked studies unresolved V genes cover under half, and the rest lacks a known reason. This sample holds around 470,000 clones; around 91% were observed only once. The ten largest account for 0.6% of the sample. Material: PBMCs or T cells enriched from blood (not recorded which). Receptor source: a man between 18 and 29 years old who had recovered from COVID-19.

V and J are TRBV9 and TRBJ1-1; tentatively, D is TRBD1 (5 bases). The CDR3 is 14 amino acids. The germline V gene encodes CDR1 SGDLS and CDR2 YYNGEE. Trimming cost V 0 bases and J 7 bases, with 13 bases left between them. In nucleotides, the CDR3 is TGTGCCAGCAGCGTAGGGGGGGAGGCCGATGAAGCTTTCTTT. This gives the protein CASSVGGEADEAFF.

This clone was seen a single time. The CDR3 loop reads CASSLVDRVDGNTIYF. The CDR3 nucleotides read TGTGCCAGCAGCTTAGTGGACAGGGTCGATGGAAACACCATATATTTT. The rearrangement uses TRBV7-6 and TRBJ1-3, with 8 bases fitting TRBD1. This CDR3 is built from 16 residues. Trimming took 1 base from V and 3 from J; bases not matched to a gene: 5. Germline lookup yields CDR1 SGHVS and CDR2 FNYEAQ.

V is TRBV25-1 and J is TRBJ1-2; D gene unclear. Germline V gene lookup returns CDR1 MGHDK and CDR2 SYGVNS. V shed 7 bases and J shed 0 bases, with 9 bases lying between them. The CDR3 contains 13 residues. CDR3 nucleotide sequence: TGTGCCAGCACCCCGGGAGCTAACTATGGCTACACCTTC. Its translation is CASTPGANYGYTF.

This chain joins TRBV27 and TRBJ2-1; D gene uncertain. This CDR3 comprises 11 residues. CDR1 MNHEY and CDR2 SMNVEV come from the germline V gene (reference sequence). The V gene lost 7 bases and the J gene lost 9 bases, with 10 bases spanning the gap. The CDR3 sequence: CASNSVPEQFF. DNA for the CDR3: TGTGCCAGCAACTCCGTTCCTGAGCAGTTCTTC.

The chain links TRBV2 to TRBJ2-7; 8 bases are a match to TRBD1. The V gene's germline CDR1 is SNHLY and CDR2 FYNNEI. There are 16 residues in the CDR3. V was pared by 1 base and J by 0 bases, with 5 bases of the junction left unmatched. The CDR3: CASSEGPGGSSYEQYF. The CDR3 DNA reads as TGTGCCAGCAGTGAAGGGCCAGGGGGCAGCTCCTACGAGCAGTACTTC.

This chain joins TRBV6-5 and TRBJ2-1; maybe TRBD1 (5 bases). The CDR3 length is 14 residues. Trimming removed 6 bases at V and 5 bases at J, with 14 bases between. Germline V lookup: CDR1 MNHEY, CDR2 SVGAGI. The DNA for the CDR3 is TGTGCCAGCAGCGCGAGGAGACAGAACAATGAGCAGTTCTTC. This sequence encodes CASSARRQNNEQFF.

This chain joins TRBV2 and TRBJ1-1; the match to TRBD1 covers 9 bases. After removal of 4 bases from V and 4 bases from J, the junction contained 7 bases not matched to a gene. CDR3 length equals 15 residues. The germline CDR1 and CDR2 sequences are SNHLY and FYNNEI. CDR3 coding DNA: TGTGCCAGCAGTGTTCCGGGGACAGGGATCACTGAAGCTTTCTTT. This encodes CASSVPGTGITEAFF.

V and J are TRBV10-3 and TRBJ2-1; D is possibly TRBD2 (7 bases). Per germline, CDR1 ENHRY and CDR2 SYGVKD. Trimming removed 8 bases from V and 9 bases from J, with 11 bases in between. The CDR3 has 11 amino acids. Here the CDR3 reads CAIGGGGEQFF. The CDR3, as DNA: TGTGCCATCGGAGGGGGGGGTGAGCAGTTCTTC.

This sequence joins TRBV15 and TRBJ1-2; tentatively, D is TRBD1 (5 bases). Deletions cut 1 base from V and 7 bases from J, with 19 bases between. The CDR3 spans 16 residues. CDR1 and CDR2 from the germline V gene are LNHNV and YYDKDF (reference sequence). The CDR3 loop is CATSRAGTGLQGGYTF. The CDR3 region has the DNA TGTGCCACCAGCAGAGCAGGTACAGGCCTCCAGGGTGGCTACACCTTC.

This chain links TRBV27 with TRBJ1-1, with TRBD1 matching over 7 bases. Looked up from germline, CDR1 is MNHEY and CDR2 is SMNVEV (reference sequence). This CDR3 has 12 residues. The junction had 6 bases not matched to a gene; V was cut back by 9 bases and J by 5 bases. The CDR3 DNA follows: TGTGCCAGTTACAGGGGAGAAACTGAAGCTTTCTTT. This sequence encodes CASYRGETEAFF.

The V gene is TRBV7-3, the J gene TRBJ2-1, with D tentatively TRBD2 (6 bases). V lost 6 bases, J lost 6 bases, and 18 bases lay in between. In germline, CDR1 is SGHTA, CDR2 FQGTGA. The CDR3 extends over 15 amino acids. The CDR3 reads CASRHPGLSANEQFF. CDR3 DNA sequence: TGTGCCAGCAGGCATCCGGGACTTTCTGCCAATGAGCAGTTCTTC.

The rearrangement joins TRBV29-1 to TRBJ2-1, with TRBD2 identical over 9 bases. Germline CDR1 is SQVTM and CDR2 is ANQGSEA. The junction had 8 bases not matched to a gene; V was cut back by 4 bases and J by 4 bases. The CDR3 spans 15 residues. The DNA for the CDR3 is TGCAGCGTTGTTGGAGTAGCGGGAGTGTACAATGAGCAGTTCTTC. It codes for CSVVGVAGVYNEQFF.

This clone was found once. Written as DNA, the CDR3 is TGTGCCAGCAGTTTTGGGACAGACTACGAGCAGTACTTC. Amino acid sequence: CASSFGTDYEQYF. V gene TRBV12-3 or TRBV12-4 combines with J gene TRBJ2-7, with 7 bases aligning to TRBD1. CDR3 length: 13 residues. The ends lost 3 bases at V and 3 bases at J; junction bases unmatched: 2.

This clone is categorized as medium-sized. This sequence joins TRBV28 and TRBJ2-7; 10 nucleotides align to TRBD1. Germline V gene data show CDR1 as MDHEN and CDR2 as SYDVKM. Germline trimming cut 5 bases from V and 7 bases from J; bases unmatched to any gene: 8. This CDR3 is 14 amino acids long. DNA of the CDR3: TGTGCCAGCAGTACCCGACAGGGGGCGGGGGAGCAGTACTTC. The encoded protein is CASSTRQGAGEQYF.

The J gene is TRBJ1-1, the V gene TRBV5-4; D may be TRBD1 (6 bases). V gave up 1 base and J gave up 0 bases, with 10 bases separating them. From germline, CDR1 is SGHNT and CDR2 YYREEE (reference sequence). The CDR3 is made up of 15 amino acids. CDR3 residues: CASSLRTDLNTEAFF. The CDR3 coding sequence is TGTGCCAGCAGCTTGCGGACAGACTTGAACACTGAAGCTTTCTTT.

The CDR3 DNA reads as TGTGCCAGTCGGGAATACGAGCAGTACTTC. Encoded protein: CASREYEQYF. The chain has TRBV2 and TRBJ2-7; a possible D gene is TRBD2 (5 bases). The CDR3 spans 10 residues. Germline lookup yields CDR1 SNHLY and CDR2 FYNNEI. Trimming shortened V by 9 bases and J by 4 bases, and 7 bases separated the two germline ends. Together with reference TRBV2 and TRBJ2-7, the CDR3 gives the full variable domain: EPEVTQTPSHQVTQMGQEVILRCVPISNHLYFYWYRQILGQKVEFLVSFYNNEISEKSEIFDDQFSVERPDGSNFTLKIRSTKLEDSAMYFCASREYEQYFGPGTRLTVT.

The J gene is TRBJ2-1, the V gene TRBV30; TRBD2 matches at 13 bases. CDR3 size: 20 residues. V dropped 7 bases and J dropped 1; count of bases not matched to a gene: 19. The germline V gene encodes CDR1 GTSNPN and CDR2 SVGIG (reference sequence). This CDR3 is CASDRGGGLAGAGSYNEQFF. CDR3 DNA sequence: TGTGCCTCCGACCGCGGGGGAGGACTAGCGGGAGCGGGGTCCTACAATGAGCAGTTCTTC.

V is TRBV27 and J is TRBJ2-3; D possibly corresponds to TRBD2 (5 bases). Germline V gene lookup returns CDR1 MNHEY and CDR2 SMNVEV (reference sequence). This CDR3 comprises 14 residues. V gave up 3 bases and J gave up 0 bases, with 7 bases separating them. Written as DNA, the CDR3 is TGTGCCAGCAGTTTTTCGGGGAGCACAGATACGCAGTATTTT. Its translation: CASSFSGSTDTQYF.

The chain recombines TRBV2 with TRBJ2-7, with D maybe TRBD1 (6 bases). Trimming pared 4 bases from V and 2 bases from J, leaving 9 bases between. The CDR3 extends over 13 amino acids. In germline, CDR1 is SNHLY, CDR2 FYNNEI. In DNA form, the CDR3 reads TGTGCCAGCAGTGGGAGGACAGCCTACGAGCAGTACTTC. This gives the protein CASSGRTAYEQYF.

This chain uses TRBV29-1 with TRBJ2-1; D uncertain. Germline V gene lookup returns CDR1 SQVTM and CDR2 ANQGSEA. CDR3 size: 14 residues. The V end lost 2 bases, the J end lost 0 bases, and 8 bases lay between the germline ends. CDR3 bases: TGCAGCGTTGAATGGCAGAACTCCTACAATGAGCAGTTCTTC. It yields the protein CSVEWQNSYNEQFF.

V and J are TRBV27 and TRBJ1-6, with TRBD1 as a possible D gene (6 bases). Trimming stripped 7 bases from V and 6 bases from J, with 13 bases between. CDR1 is MNHEY, CDR2 SMNVEV, per germline (reference sequence). CDR3 length equals 14 residues. The CDR3: CASNPQGLNSPLHF. CDR3 DNA sequence: TGTGCCAGCAACCCTCAGGGGCTTAATTCACCCCTCCACTTT.

The rearrangement uses TRBV29-1 and TRBJ2-2, with 9 bases aligning to TRBD1. Looked up from germline, CDR1 is SQVTM and CDR2 is ANQGSEA. This CDR3 comprises 16 residues. The V segment lost 4 bases and the J segment 6 bases; nucleotides outside the gene matches: 12. DNA of the CDR3: TGCAGCGTTGTGGGACAGGGTAAATCCGGTGCCGGGGAGCTGTTTTTT. Translating it yields CSVVGQGKSGAGELFF.

J is TRBJ1-2 and V is TRBV6-5; tentatively, D is TRBD1 (5 bases). V was shortened by 2 bases and J by 1 base, with 11 bases between the two germline ends. Germline V gene sequence: CDR1 MNHEY, CDR2 SVGAGI. This CDR3 is built from 15 residues. CDR3 nucleotides: TGTGCCAGCAGTTACGGGAGGGGCGATAACTATGGCTACACCTTC. Its translation is CASSYGRGDNYGYTF.

The J gene is TRBJ2-2, the V gene TRBV10-1; D possibly corresponds to TRBD1 (6 bases). CDR1 and CDR2 from the germline V gene are WNHNN and SYGVQD (reference sequence). The length of the CDR3 is 13 residues. V shed 6 bases and J shed 4 bases, with 9 bases lying between them. CDR3 DNA sequence: TGCGCCAGCAGAAGAGGGGGCACCGGGGAGCTGTTTTTT. This encodes CASRRGGTGELFF.

V is TRBV27 and J is TRBJ1-6; TRBD1 matches at 9 bases. Unmatched junction bases numbered 6, after V lost 5 bases and J lost 10 bases. Germline assignment: CDR1 MNHEY and CDR2 SMNVEV (reference sequence). This CDR3 has 14 residues. Here the CDR3 reads CASSKGDRVSPLHF. As DNA, the CDR3 is TGTGCCAGCAGTAAGGGGGACAGGGTGTCACCCCTCCACTTT.

The rearrangement links TRBV3-1 (or the pseudogene TRBV3-2) to TRBJ1-2, with 7 positions matching TRBD1. This CDR3 contains 14 residues. The V and J ends lost 4 bases and 7 bases, in that order; junction bases with no gene match: 9. Per the germline V gene, CDR1 is LGHDT and CDR2 is YNNKEL (reference sequence). CDR3 loop: CASSRTGTVTGYTF. CDR3 in DNA: TGTGCCAGCAGCCGAACCGGGACAGTGACTGGCTACACCTTC.

This sequence joins TRBV7-9 and TRBJ1-5; D gene uncertain. The CDR3 has 13 residues. V lost 2 bases, J lost 0 bases, and 2 bases lay in between. Germline V gene data show CDR1 as SEHNR and CDR2 as FQNEAQ (reference sequence). In DNA, the CDR3 is TGTGCCAGCAGCTTACATAGCAATCAGCCCCAGCATTTT. Protein sequence: CASSLHSNQPQHF.

The rearrangement links TRBV11-2 to TRBJ1-4, with D tentatively TRBD1 (5 bases). V lost 4 bases, J lost 0 bases, and 12 bases lay in between. Per the germline V gene, CDR1 is SGHAT and CDR2 is FQNNGV. This CDR3 is 16 amino acids long. The CDR3 nucleotides read TGTGCCAGCAGCTCGACAGTCGACTCAACTAATGAAAAACTGTTTTTT. It translates to CASSSTVDSTNEKLFF.

The chain recombines TRBV11-3 with TRBJ1-6; possible D gene TRBD1, 5 bases. From germline, CDR1 is SGHNT and CDR2 YENEEA. Trimming pared 1 base from V and 5 bases from J, leaving 6 bases between. This CDR3 has 14 residues. The CDR3 region is CASSLARDNSPLHF. DNA of the CDR3: TGTGCCAGCAGCTTAGCCAGGGATAATTCACCCCTCCACTTT.

This chain links TRBV2 with TRBJ2-1; perhaps TRBD1 as D (6 bases). The CDR3 extends over 11 amino acids. In germline, CDR1 is SNHLY, CDR2 FYNNEI. V was pared by 7 bases and J by 10 bases, with 11 bases between. The CDR3 reads CASTAGTEQFF. CDR3 nucleotides: TGTGCCAGCACCGCCGGGACAGAGCAGTTCTTC.